This is a list of T cell receptor beta chains from one sample in a study of CD8+ T cells in alopecia areata. The table came from immunoSEQ multiplex PCR; TCRdb's copy has only in-frame clones and leaves some out. The repertoire holds fewer than 150,000 clones, less than 80% seen once, with 2.5% to 3.5% in the top ten. The sequencing input was CD4+ T cells sorted from blood. These receptors were taken from a human donor in good health. The CDR3 runs from the conserved cysteine through the conserved F or W. D genes are given only for firm matches. Expanded clones get a size class; other rows say once, few or many, or leave the size out.

TRBJ2-7 TRBV7-9 few NA CASSLAQVSYEQYF TGTGCCAGCAGCTTAGCACAGGTCTCCTACGAGCAGTACTTC
TRBJ2-6 TRBV9 NA TRBD2 CASSGRGLAVSGANVLTF TGTGCCAGCAGCGGCCGAGGACTAGCGGTCTCTGGGGCCAACGTCCTGACTTTC
TRBJ2-7 TRBV5-5 few NA CASSLGPGPATYEQYF TGTGCCAGCAGCTTGGGGCCGGGCCCTGCAACCTACGAGCAGTACTTC
TRBJ1-2 TRBV29-1 few NA CSDRTGSYGYTF TGCAGCGACCGGACGGGAAGCTATGGCTACACCTTC
TRBJ2-7 TRBV7-9 NA TRBD1 CASSSGDSSGYEQYF TGTGCCAGCAGCTCAGGGGACAGCTCTGGGTACGAGCAGTACTTC
TRBJ2-1 TRBV25-1 NA TRBD1 CASSRQGGYNEQFF TGTGCCAGCAGCCGACAGGGGGGCTACAATGAGCAGTTCTTC
TRBJ2-7 TRBV11-2 NA NA CASSLFSQSYEQYF TGTGCCAGCAGCTTATTTAGTCAGTCCTACGAGCAGTACTTC
TRBJ1-2 TRBV7-2 NA NA CASSLHQGYGYTF TGTGCCAGCAGCCTCCACCAGGGATATGGCTACACCTTC
TRBJ1-2 TRBV14 NA NA CASSQFIMEGLGVANYGYTF TGTGCCAGCAGCCAATTTATCATGGAGGGTCTGGGGGTAGCTAACTATGGCTACACCTTC
TRBJ2-7 TRBV7-3 few TRBD1 CASSLQGVRQGAYEQYF TGTGCCAGCAGCCTCCAAGGGGTGAGACAGGGAGCCTACGAGCAGTACTTC
TRBJ2-5 TRBV29-1 NA TRBD1 CSFLRTGREETQYF TGCAGCTTCCTTCGGACAGGGCGGGAAGAGACCCAGTACTTC
TRBJ2-7 TRBV4-1 NA NA CASSQEATAGREQYF TGCGCCAGCAGCCAAGAGGCAACCGCTGGGCGCGAGCAGTACTTC
TRBJ1-2 TRBV5-1 NA NA CASSLTGYGYTF TGCGCCAGCAGCTTGACAGGCTATGGCTACACCTTC
TRBJ2-3 TRBV5-1 NA NA CASSKGSPSGDTQYF TGCGCCAGCAGCAAAGGGTCCCCGTCTGGAGATACGCAGTATTTT
TRBJ2-5 TRBV30 NA TRBD1 CAWRRGQGKEETQYF TGTGCCTGGAGACGAGGACAGGGGAAGGAAGAGACCCAGTACTTC
TRBJ1-1 TRBV10-3 few NA CAISESVGLGNTEAFF TGTGCCATCAGTGAGTCAGTGGGATTGGGAAACACTGAAGCTTTCTTT
TRBJ2-3 TRBV18 few NA CASSPLPIPDTQYF TGTGCCAGCTCACCGTTGCCTATACCAGATACGCAGTATTTT
TRBJ2-7 TRBV6-5 NA TRBD2 CASASAGAVYEQYF TGTGCCAGTGCGTCAGCGGGGGCTGTATACGAGCAGTACTTC
TRBJ1-6 TRBV27 NA NA CASSFGDLGSPLHF TGTGCCAGCAGTTTTGGGGACTTGGGTTCACCCCTCCACTTT
TRBJ2-2 TRBV27 NA NA CATAAGNIGTGELFF TGTGCCACCGCGGCAGGGAACATCGGCACCGGGGAGCTGTTTTTT
TRBJ1-1 TRBV11-2 few NA CASSLVEGTEAFF TGTGCCAGCAGCTTAGTGGAGGGCACTGAAGCTTTCTTT
TRBJ2-1 TRBV30 NA TRBD2 CAWSVKRGGNNEQFF TGTGCCTGGAGTGTGAAGCGGGGGGGCAACAATGAGCAGTTCTTC